These 20 T cell receptor beta chains were sequenced from one sample in a study of T cells in Graves' hyperthyroidism and ophthalmopathy. The TCR beta CDR3 regions underwent amplification using RNA transcripts as the source. First-round RT-PCR targeting the TCR CDR3 was performed with the HTBI primer set. TCRdb itself ran the multiplex PCR reads through MiXCR, one entry per CDR3 protein. The data contain 250,000 to 400,000 distinct CDR3 sequences, roughly 13% of them singletons. Sequenced: blood. These receptors were taken from a woman aged 40 to 49 with Graves' ophthalmopathy.

This chain uses TRBV25-1 with TRBJ2-1, with 14 bases identical to TRBD2. V lost 3 bases to trimming and J lost 8 bases; unmatched junction nucleotides: 12. The germline CDR1 and CDR2 sequences are MGHDK and SYGVNS. The CDR3 consists of 18 residues. CDR3 residues: CASSDLGATSGRAHEQFF. Written as DNA, the CDR3 is TGTGCCAGCAGTGATTTGGGGGCGACTAGCGGGAGGGCTCATGAGCAGTTCTTC.

The CDR3 reads CASGTTRTLNTQYF. The CDR3 nucleotides are TGTGCCAGCGGGACTACCCGAACGTTAAATACGCAGTATTTT. This chain uses TRBV28 with TRBJ2-3; 7 bases are shared with TRBD2. Germline V gives CDR1 MDHEN, CDR2 SYDVKM. With 8 bases clipped from V and 7 bases from J, the junction kept 12 bases outside the gene matches. This CDR3 has 14 amino acids.

This chain links TRBV3-1 with TRBJ2-2, with D possibly matching TRBD2 (5 bases). Germline V CDR1 and CDR2: LGHDT, YNNKEL (reference sequence). This CDR3 has 15 amino acids. Trimming pared 1 base from V and 3 bases from J, leaving 9 bases between. CDR3 bases: TGTGCCAGCAGCCAAGGTGGGCGGGACACCGGGGAGCTGTTTTTT. Its protein product is CASSQGGRDTGELFF.

The rearrangement uses TRBV5-5 and TRBJ2-1; the match to TRBD2 covers 11 bases. The V segment lost 5 bases and the J segment 5 bases; nucleotides outside the gene matches: 6. From germline, CDR1 is SGHKS and CDR2 YYEKEE (reference sequence). The length of the CDR3 is 15 residues. The CDR3 region is CASRPTSGGNNEQFF. The CDR3 DNA is TGTGCCAGCAGACCCACTAGCGGGGGTAACAATGAGCAGTTCTTC.

The chain couples TRBV2 to TRBJ2-1; D is ambiguous. The CDR3 covers 12 residues. Germline CDR1 reads SNHLY; CDR2 reads FYNNEI. Trimming shortened V by 6 bases and J by 9 bases, and 12 bases separated the two germline ends. CDR3 coding DNA: TGTGCCAGCAGGGGCGATGGCGGTGAGCAGTTCTTC. The encoded protein is CASRGDGGEQFF.

This clonotype was seen ten or more times. The chain combines TRBV3-1 with TRBJ2-7; D not certain. Germline V gene sequence: CDR1 LGHDT, CDR2 YNNKEL (reference sequence). Trimming removed 6 bases at V and 1 base at J, with 13 bases between. This CDR3 has 14 residues. CDR3 coding DNA: TGTGCCAGCAGTTCATGGGCAAATTCCTACGAGCAGTACTTC. It specifies CASSSWANSYEQYF.

This clonotype came up many times. The rearrangement joins TRBV27 to TRBJ1-6; D is undetermined. Germline lookup yields CDR1 MNHEY and CDR2 SMNVEV (reference sequence). V dropped 5 bases and J dropped 3 bases, with 14 bases sitting between them. This CDR3 contains 16 residues. The DNA of the CDR3 is TGTGCCAGCAGTCGAACTCCGGGAGGCTATAATTCACCCCTCCACTTT. Amino acid sequence: CASSRTPGGYNSPLHF.

There are many counts of this clonotype. This sequence may be a read error, since a much larger clone differs from it by one base. This chain links TRBV28 with TRBJ2-5; TRBD2 matches at 9 bases. The V and J ends lost 6 bases and 1 base, in that order; junction bases with no gene match: 9. Germline CDR1 MDHEN, CDR2 SYDVKM. The CDR3 loop spans 16 amino acids. The chain's CDR3 is CASRAPQTSGQETQYF. The DNA for the CDR3 is TGTGCCAGCAGGGCGCCTCAGACTAGCGGCCAAGAGACCCAGTACTTC.

This clonotype was detected ten times or more. The chain employs TRBV12-5 and TRBJ1-2; tentatively, D is TRBD1 (6 bases). Germline V gene data show CDR1 as LGHNT and CDR2 as FRNRAP. The CDR3 is 14 residues long. Trimming took off 4 bases at V and 3 bases at J, with 12 bases between the two ends. DNA of the CDR3: TGTGCTAGTGGTTCGGACAGCAGCTACTATGGCTACACCTTC. It specifies CASGSDSSYYGYTF.

This clonotype was counted a single time. The chain has TRBV7-9 and TRBJ1-1, with 8 bases identical to TRBD1. Germline CDR1 and CDR2: SEHNR and FQNEAQ (reference sequence). The CDR3 sequence is 14 residues long. Trimming cost V 2 bases and J 11 bases; bases outside gene matches: 10. This chain's CDR3 is CASSLPGGTGHAFF. DNA for the CDR3: TGTGCCAGCAGCTTACCAGGCGGGACAGGCCACGCTTTCTTT.

There are many counts of this clonotype. The chain carries TRBV14 and TRBJ1-6, with D perhaps TRBD1 (5 bases). Looked up from germline, CDR1 is SGHDN and CDR2 is FVKESK. V lost 4 bases and J 11 bases, leaving 18 bases between the germline ends. The CDR3 sequence is 15 residues long. For the CDR3, the DNA is TGTGCCAGCAGCCCAGGTGTGGGGGGTGTGGCACCCCTCCACTTT. This translates into CASSPGVGGVAPLHF. Together with reference TRBV14 and TRBJ1-6, the CDR3 gives the full variable domain: EAGVTQFPSHSVIEKGQTVTLRCDPISGHDNLYWYRRVMGKEIKFLLHFVKESKQDESGMPNNRFLAERTGGTYSTLKVQPAELEDSGVYFCASSPGVGGVAPLHFGNGTRLTVT.

Many counts were recorded for this clonotype. V usage is TRBV7-9 and J usage is TRBJ1-1; D is unclear. CDR1 and CDR2 from the germline V gene are SEHNR and FQNEAQ (reference sequence). CDR3 length equals 14 residues. V lost 5 bases, J lost 5 bases, and 15 bases lay in between. CDR3 region: CASSPGRRRTEAFF. The CDR3 nucleotides read TGTGCCAGCAGCCCGGGGAGACGGCGGACTGAAGCTTTCTTT.

The chain has TRBV13 and TRBJ2-2, with D hard to call. The CDR3 contains 15 residues. Germline CDR1 and CDR2: PRHDT and FYEKMQ (reference sequence). Between the trimmed V and J ends, which lost 5 bases and 0 bases, there was a span of 10 bases. CDR3 loop: CASSTPQANTGELFF. As DNA, the CDR3 is TGTGCCAGCAGCACACCCCAGGCGAACACCGGGGAGCTGTTTTTT. Supplemented by reference TRBV13 and TRBJ2-2, the full variable domain reads AAGVIQSPRHLIKEKRETATLKCYPIPRHDTVYWYQQGPGQDPQFLISFYEKMQSDKGSIPDRFSAQQFSDYHSELNMSSLELGDSALYFCASSTPQANTGELFFGEGSRLTVL.

The sample holds one count of this clonotype. The chain joins TRBV24-1 to TRBJ2-1, with D possibly being TRBD1 (5 bases). CDR1 is KGHDR and CDR2 is SFDVKD in the germline V gene. This CDR3 has 17 amino acids. With 2 bases removed from V and 0 bases from J, the gap between germline ends came to 13 bases. The CDR3 DNA follows: TGTGCCACCAGTGATTCGGCCAGGGCAAGCTCCTACAATGAGCAGTTCTTC. It encodes CATSDSARASSYNEQFF.

This clonotype was recorded a few times. The chain carries TRBV2 and TRBJ2-7, with 12 bases fitting TRBD2. This CDR3 contains 17 residues. The trim removed 8 bases at V and 6 bases at J, leaving 17 bases unmatched. Per the germline V gene, CDR1 is SNHLY and CDR2 is FYNNEI. The CDR3 DNA follows: TGTGCCAGCTCACCAGTGACTAGCGGGAGCCTCGGGCTCGAGCAGTACTTC. It encodes CASSPVTSGSLGLEQYF. The full variable domain, with the rest looked up from reference TRBV2 and TRBJ2-7, is EPEVTQTPSHQVTQMGQEVILRCVPISNHLYFYWYRQILGQKVEFLVSFYNNEISEKSEIFDDQFSVERPDGSNFTLKIRSTKLEDSAMYFCASSPVTSGSLGLEQYFGPGTRLTVT.

This clonotype has ten or more counts. This chain joins TRBV2 and TRBJ2-7; no clear D gene. Germline lookup yields CDR1 SNHLY and CDR2 FYNNEI. The CDR3 loop spans 13 amino acids. Trimming removed 6 bases at V and 5 bases at J, with 14 bases between. Here the CDR3 reads CASSKLPDDEQYF. CDR3 DNA: TGTGCCAGCAGCAAACTCCCGGATGACGAGCAGTACTTC.

This clonotype was seen many times. The chain links TRBV11-2 to TRBJ2-5; 13 bases agree with TRBD2. Trimming took 5 bases from V and 2 from J; bases not matched to a gene: 8. Germline V lookup: CDR1 SGHAT, CDR2 FQNNGV. CDR3 length: 17 residues. Written as DNA, the CDR3 is TGTGCCAGCAGCCTTCGGACTAGCGGGGGAGTACAAGAGACCCAGTACTTC. Encoded protein: CASSLRTSGGVQETQYF.

In this sample, this clonotype turned up a few times. In nucleotides, the CDR3 is TGCGCCAGCAGGGAAGGGCTAGCATCCCCCGGGGAGCTGTTTTTT. This encodes CASREGLASPGELFF. This chain uses TRBV10-2 with TRBJ2-2, with D possibly TRBD2 on 5 matching bases. The V gene lost 6 bases and the J gene lost 6 bases, with 17 bases spanning the gap. The CDR3 sequence is 15 residues long. Germline-derived CDR1 and CDR2 are WSHSY and SAAADI.

This clonotype has ten or more counts. The chain recombines TRBV3-1 with TRBJ1-2; D not resolved. Germline V gene data show CDR1 as LGHDT and CDR2 as YNNKEL (reference sequence). V was cut by 3 bases and J by 5 bases, with 4 bases left in between. CDR3 length: 11 residues. In nucleotides, the CDR3 is TGTGCCAGCAGCCAGATGTATGGCTACACCTTC. Encoded protein: CASSQMYGYTF.

With respect to this clonotype: A much larger clone sits a single nucleotide away, making a read error possible. The V call is TRBV24-1, the J call TRBJ1-2; 11 nucleotides agree with TRBD1. The CDR3 loop spans 12 amino acids. Germline loops: CDR1 KGHDR, CDR2 SFDVKD. J was trimmed by 9 bases and V by 8 bases; bases with no gene match: 4. The CDR3 region has the DNA TGTGCCACCACGGGACAGGGGGAGCGCTACACCTTC. As protein: CATTGQGERYTF.